This T cell receptor (beta chain) was recovered during a study of blood T cell repertoires in COVID-19. About the research overall: Material from acute and convalescent COVID-19 was sourced from the United States, Italy and Spain.

The ends lost 5 bases at V and 5 bases at J; junction bases unmatched: 6. Per germline, CDR1 MNHNY and CDR2 SVGAGI (reference sequence). This CDR3 region has 14 residues. Under the authors' procedure: Amplification with reference gene primers provided the estimates of nucleated cell counts. Some clones are missing from TCRdb's copy, which holds only in-frame ones; the method was immunoSEQ multiplex PCR. V and J calls and clone size are as listed in that table; D and trimming were resolved from the DNA. Of more than 85,000 clones in the sample, 85% to 95% were seen once. The sequence was obtained from a man aged 55 to 69 with acute or convalescent COVID-19. Sequencing was done on a sample of peripheral blood. The chain joins TRBV6-6 to TRBJ1-1; TRBD1 aligns across 9 bases. The CDR3 loop is CASSGGQGKTEAFF. The CDR3, as DNA: TGTGCCAGCAGTGGGGGACAGGGAAAGACTGAAGCTTTCTTT.